Detailed here is one TCR beta chain. Its antigen is unknown. Base qualities are not at hand, and no much larger clone is one base apart. Interpreted using the paper, the time point label stands for: peripheral blood 6 weeks after treatment start. A cohort of 25 to 30 patients with locally advanced or metastatic urothelial carcinoma, treated at Memorial Sloan Kettering on a trial protocol, was included. Peripheral blood mononuclear cells were collected pretreatment and during treatment, at between 1 and 8 total time points per patient. The Qiagen DNeasy Blood extraction kit was used to purify genomic DNA from total PBMCs and tumor samples. PBMCs were collected pretreatment and during treatment and were isolated and stored as previously described. The data were obtained in a study of PD-L1 blockade in urothelial cancer (dated by TCRdb to the late 2010s). General notes on the study: Therapy was started at some point between 2013 and 2015 for all patients, and atezolizumab 1,200 mg was administered intravenously every 3 weeks. About 90% of the 29 patients were identified as males with urothelial cancer of bladder origin, and a prior smoking history was reported by 18 of 29 patients. Patients had an ECOG performance status of 0 or 1 and had received between 0 and 3 prior chemotherapy regimens. Blood samples were analyzed at two time points: 3 weeks after treatment start (second dose) and 6 weeks after treatment start. Blood samples yielded a median of about 150,000 T cells and around 80,000 unique TCRs, with median clonality 0.080. Somatic, immune and clinical correlates of response to PD-L1 blockade with atezolizumab in urothelial cancer were the focus of an exploratory multi-omic analysis. Pretreatment tumor samples and matched peripheral blood, collected serially before and after atezolizumab treatment, underwent TCR sequencing. Durable clinical benefit meant progression-free survival longer than 6 months, and TCR features were also tested against progression-free and overall survival. In the same patients, whole exome sequencing and RNA sequencing of pretreatment tumors were performed in addition to TCR sequencing. Nine patients reached durable clinical benefit, while some 21 patients did not. Pretreatment blood TCR-seq was available for about 30 patients, at least one posttreatment blood collection was obtained for 25 or so patients, and tumor TCR-seq was available for 25 or so patients.

The germline V gene specifies SGHRS as CDR1 and YFSETQ as CDR2. Trimming takes 4 bases from V and 0 bases from J, and the germline ends sit 13 bases apart. Including cysteine and phenylalanine, the CDR3 has 15 amino acids. The CDR3 DNA has 45 bases and is translated from base 1. Each PCR received spiked-in synthetic TCR analog templates so that absolute template abundance could be estimated from read counts. The immunoSEQ assay used bias-controlled V and J gene primers to amplify TCRbeta CDR3 regions from genomic DNA. Sequencing of rearranged TCRbeta segments was performed at approximately 20X coverage. The study's own analysis went as follows. Clustering was used to correct sequencing errors, and CDR3s were annotated against IMGT to assign V, D and J genes. Out-of-frame and stop-codon sequences were excluded, and only productive TCRbeta rearrangements were used in downstream analyses. Clonality was computed as one minus Shannon entropy normalized by the log of the number of unique productive sequences. Clones differing between time points or between blood and tumor were identified using Fisher's exact test with Benjamini-Hochberg correction, with an adjusted p below 0.01 applied as the threshold. TCRdb stores this immuneACCESS table with in-frame sequences only. Part of the clones is absent; in the studies checked, under half of the shortfall reflects unresolved V genes, and no reason is known for the rest. V and J calls plus clone size are reproduced from that table; the DNA served to infer D and trimming. The sample records 100,000 to 150,000 clones, 86% of which are singletons. The ten most abundant clones make up approximately 2.4% of the sample.

General conclusions and limits of the study: Greater expansion of tumor-associated TCR clones in peripheral blood 3 weeks after the start of treatment was observed in patients with durable benefit (n ≈ 22, p = 0.022). Because the sample size was small (n ≈ 29) and many of the analyses were exploratory, the results are meant to be hypothesis-generating. A pretreatment peripheral blood TCR clonality below the median was linked to improved progression-free and overall survival.

The sequences come from PBMCs, collected around atezolizumab (anti-PD-L1) treatment. This chain joins TRBV5-1 to TRBJ2-5, with TRBD1 perhaps the D gene, on 6 matching bases. The TCR sequence derives from a man aged 50-60 years with urothelial cancer. The bases read TGCGCCAGCAGCCGACAGGTAGCTAACCAAGAGACCCAGTACTTC. This gives the protein CASSRQVANQETQYF.